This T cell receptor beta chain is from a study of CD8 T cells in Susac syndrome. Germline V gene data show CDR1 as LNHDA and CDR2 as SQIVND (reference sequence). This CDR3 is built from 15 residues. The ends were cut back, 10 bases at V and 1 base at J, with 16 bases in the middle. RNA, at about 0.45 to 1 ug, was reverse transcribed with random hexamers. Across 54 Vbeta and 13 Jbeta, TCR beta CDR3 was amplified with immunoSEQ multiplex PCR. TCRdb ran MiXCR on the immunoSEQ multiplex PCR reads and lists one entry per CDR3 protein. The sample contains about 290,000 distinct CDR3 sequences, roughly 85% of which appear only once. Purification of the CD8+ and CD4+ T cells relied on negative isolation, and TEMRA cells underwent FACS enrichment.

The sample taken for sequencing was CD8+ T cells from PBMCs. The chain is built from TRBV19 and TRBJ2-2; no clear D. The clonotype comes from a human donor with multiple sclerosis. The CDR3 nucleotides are TGTGCCACCAAGCAGTCACCGGGGAACACCGGGGAGCTGTTTTTT. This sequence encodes CATKQSPGNTGELFF.